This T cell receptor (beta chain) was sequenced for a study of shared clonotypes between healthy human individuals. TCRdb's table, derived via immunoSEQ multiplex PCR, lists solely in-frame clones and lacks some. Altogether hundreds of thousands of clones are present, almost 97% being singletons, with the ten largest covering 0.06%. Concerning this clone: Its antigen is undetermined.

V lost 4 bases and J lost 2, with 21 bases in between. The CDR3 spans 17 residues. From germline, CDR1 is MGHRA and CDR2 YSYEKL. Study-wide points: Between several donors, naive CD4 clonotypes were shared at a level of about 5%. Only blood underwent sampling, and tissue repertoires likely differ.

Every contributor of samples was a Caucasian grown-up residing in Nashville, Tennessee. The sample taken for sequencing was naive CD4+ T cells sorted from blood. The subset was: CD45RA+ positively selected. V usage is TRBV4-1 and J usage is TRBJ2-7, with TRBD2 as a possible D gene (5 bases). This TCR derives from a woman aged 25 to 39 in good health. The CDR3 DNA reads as TGCGCCAGCAGCCGCGCACTGGACTTGGACGGAACCTACGAGCAGTACTTC. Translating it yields CASSRALDLDGTYEQYF.